One sample yielded the 14 T cell receptor beta chains listed below, sequenced in a study of regulatory T cells in long-lasting Graves disease. HTBI primers from iRepertoire and Arm-PCR of CDR3 regions yielded the TCR beta libraries. TCRdb recomputed calls from the multiplex PCR reads with MiXCR, one row per CDR3 protein. The sample records 370,000 or so distinct CDR3 sequences, around 16% being singletons. Indicated time point: newly diagnosed GD, antithyroid drugs for less than 3 months. The TCR library was prepared using RNA isolated from PBMCs. This sample was shared with a second study, whose subject was T cells in Graves' hyperthyroidism and ophthalmopathy.

This specimen was peripheral blood mononuclear cells (PBMCs), taken at new diagnosis, from a patient treated with antithyroid drugs. Receptors originate from a woman aged 18-30 years with Graves disease.

This clonotype came up many times. J is TRBJ2-5 and V is TRBV7-3; 13 positions match TRBD2. CDR1 and CDR2 from the germline V gene are SGHTA and FQGTGA. CDR3 length: 17 residues. Germline trimming cut 5 bases from V and 5 bases from J; bases unmatched to any gene: 11. Here the CDR3 reads CASSDGLAGATGETQYF. The CDR3 nucleotides are TGTGCCAGCAGCGACGGACTAGCGGGGGCCACAGGGGAGACCCAGTACTTC.

This clonotype was counted ten times or more. The rearrangement uses TRBV12-3 or TRBV12-4 and TRBJ1-6; D not certain. V lost 6 bases, J lost 5 bases, and 11 bases lay in between. The CDR3 loop spans 14 amino acids. The CDR3 bases are TGTGCCAGCAGCTTGAGCACCGATAATTCACCCCTCCACTTT. Translation gives CASSLSTDNSPLHF.

This clonotype was picked up a small number of times. CDR3 amino acids: CAWRGGRGTEAFF. CDR3 in DNA: TGTGCCTGGAGGGGAGGCAGGGGCACTGAAGCTTTCTTT. The rearrangement joins TRBV30 to TRBJ1-1; a possible D gene is TRBD1 (6 bases). The V end lost 3 bases, the J end lost 4 bases, and 12 bases lay between the germline ends. This CDR3 is built from 13 residues. CDR1 is GTSNPN, CDR2 SVGIG, per germline (reference sequence).

This clonotype was observed a few times. The chain joins TRBV5-5 to TRBJ2-2; 9 bases map to TRBD1. CDR3 length: 18 residues. Germline lookup yields CDR1 SGHKS and CDR2 YYEKEE (reference sequence). V was pared by 2 bases and J by 3 bases, with 11 bases of the junction left unmatched. The CDR3: CASSFGGQGFRYTGELFF. The CDR3 nucleotides are TGTGCCAGCAGCTTCGGTGGACAGGGGTTTCGATACACCGGGGAGCTGTTTTTT. Filled out from reference TRBV5-5 and TRBJ2-2, the complete variable domain reads DAGVTQSPTHLIKTRGQQVTLRCSPISGHKSVSWYQQVLGQGPQFIFQYYEKEERGRGNFPDRFSARQFPNYSSELNVNALLLGDSALYLCASSFGGQGFRYTGELFFGEGSRLTVL.

This clonotype occurred many times. The rearrangement joins TRBV2 to TRBJ1-6; D perhaps matches TRBD1 (6 bases). This CDR3 region has 15 residues. Germline CDR1 and CDR2: SNHLY and FYNNEI. The CDR3 coding sequence is TGTGCGGCAGGGGTAGAGCGTCTCTCTAATTCACCCCTCCACTTT. Translated, it gives CAAGVERLSNSPLHF. Using reference TRBV2 and TRBJ1-6 for the parts outside the CDR3, the full variable domain is EPEVTQTPSHQVTQMGQEVILRCVPISNHLYFYWYRQILGQKVEFLVSFYNNEISEKSEIFDDQFSVERPDGSNFTLKIRSTKLEDSAMYFCAAGVERLSNSPLHFGNGTRLTVT.

This clonotype came up many times. The gene calls are TRBV6-5 and TRBJ2-6, with D perhaps matching TRBD1 (6 bases). V was shortened by 0 bases and J by 0 bases, with 18 bases between the two germline ends. This CDR3 comprises 20 residues. Germline CDR1 reads MNHEY; CDR2 reads SVGAGI. For the CDR3, the DNA is TGTGCCAGCAGTTACTCGGGGGCCACTCATGAAGGCTCTGGGGCCAACGTCCTGACTTTC. Residues: CASSYSGATHEGSGANVLTF.

The chain combines TRBV7-9 with TRBJ1-6, with a weak D call TRBD1 (6 bases). V gave up 1 base and J gave up 7 bases, with 14 bases separating them. The CDR3 length is 16 residues. CDR1 and CDR2 from the germline V gene are SEHNR and FQNEAQ (reference sequence). The CDR3 is CASSLDVAGANSPLHF. The CDR3 bases are TGTGCCAGCAGCTTAGATGTTGCAGGGGCCAATTCACCCCTCCACTTT.

V and J are TRBV5-1 and TRBJ1-4, with a tentative D call TRBD1 (5 bases). The V and J ends lost 0 bases and 3 bases respectively, with 18 bases between them. Per germline, CDR1 SGHRS and CDR2 YFSETQ. This CDR3 has 18 amino acids. CDR3 nucleotides: TGCGCCAGCAGCTTGGTGACAGTCGGCGGTAGTCCTAATGAAAAACTGTTTTTT. Translating gives CASSLVTVGGSPNEKLFF.

The gene calls are TRBV4-2 and TRBJ2-1, with D perhaps assigned TRBD1 or TRBD2 (5 bases each). This CDR3 spans 15 amino acids. Germline CDR1 is LGHNA and CDR2 is YNFKEQ. The V end was cut by 0 bases, the J end by 12 bases, with 18 bases between. The CDR3 nucleotides are TGTGCCAGCAGCCAAGAAGAGGGACCTCTAACTGGGCAGTTCTTC. Encoded protein: CASSQEEGPLTGQFF.

In its sample, this clonotype was seen a few times. V and J are TRBV28 and TRBJ2-1; 8 bases match TRBD2. This CDR3 contains 15 residues. J gave up 0 bases and V 6 bases, and 4 bases lay outside the gene matches. The germline V gene encodes CDR1 MDHEN and CDR2 SYDVKM. CDR3 sequence: CASRISGNSYNEQFF. The CDR3 nucleotides read TGTGCCAGCAGGATTAGCGGGAACTCCTACAATGAGCAGTTCTTC.

This clonotype was seen a few times. The chain links TRBV4-1 to TRBJ2-3; 7 nucleotides line up with TRBD1. Trimming cost V 3 bases and J 3 bases; bases outside gene matches: 9. This CDR3 region has 16 residues. Germline values: CDR1 MGHRA, CDR2 YSYEKL. CDR3 in amino acids: CASSQVSEGATDTQYF. The CDR3 DNA follows: TGCGCCAGCAGCCAGGTCTCCGAGGGGGCGACAGATACGCAGTATTTT.

This clonotype showed up many times. This sequence joins TRBV3-1 and TRBJ1-6; D is unresolved. Trimming left V 1 base short and J 10 bases short, with 5 bases between. Germline lookup yields CDR1 LGHDT and CDR2 YNNKEL (reference sequence). This CDR3 is built from 12 residues. In nucleotides, the CDR3 is TGTGCCAGCAGCCAAGTGTACTCACCCCTCCACTTT. This encodes CASSQVYSPLHF.

This clonotype was found a few times. The chain couples TRBV2 to TRBJ2-7; TRBD1 matches 11 bases. This CDR3 is 14 amino acids long. V lost 5 bases, J lost 7 bases, and 7 bases stayed unmatched. Germline CDR1 is SNHLY and CDR2 is FYNNEI. The CDR3 here is CASSLSGTGGEQYF. For the CDR3, the DNA is TGTGCCAGCAGTTTGTCCGGGACAGGGGGTGAGCAGTACTTC. Using reference TRBV2 and TRBJ2-7 for the parts outside the CDR3, the full variable domain is EPEVTQTPSHQVTQMGQEVILRCVPISNHLYFYWYRQILGQKVEFLVSFYNNEISEKSEIFDDQFSVERPDGSNFTLKIRSTKLEDSAMYFCASSLSGTGGEQYFGPGTRLTVT.

This clonotype showed up many times. The CDR3 nucleotides are TGTGCCAGCAGCCCCCAGGACAGACCTTACGAGCAGTACTTC. As protein: CASSPQDRPYEQYF. The chain recombines TRBV7-9 with TRBJ2-7, with D possibly TRBD1 on 6 matching bases. There are 14 residues in the CDR3. The V end lost 5 bases, the J end lost 4 bases, and 15 bases lay between the germline ends. Germline V CDR1 and CDR2: SEHNR, FQNEAQ (reference sequence).